This T cell receptor (beta chain) appears in the sequencing data of a study of Tregs in tolerant kidney transplant recipients. Concerning this clone itself: Antigen: not known.

Study-wide findings and caveats: This study did not directly address biological reproducibility.

Here immunoSEQ multiplex PCR was the method, and the copy in TCRdb shows in-frame clones only, minus some. The sample has around 16,000 clones, about 61% seen once. CDR1 is SGHAT and CDR2 is FQNNGV in the germline V gene. This CDR3 is built from 12 residues. V was trimmed by 6 bases and J by 8 bases, leaving 10 bases between them. The chain couples TRBV11-2 to TRBJ1-4; D gene ambiguous. The sequence derives from a human donor in good health. The specimen was Tregs from blood cultured with allogeneic cells. Written as DNA, the CDR3 is TGTGCCAGCAGTCTTCCGGGCGAAAAACTGTTTTTT. This codes for CASSLPGEKLFF.